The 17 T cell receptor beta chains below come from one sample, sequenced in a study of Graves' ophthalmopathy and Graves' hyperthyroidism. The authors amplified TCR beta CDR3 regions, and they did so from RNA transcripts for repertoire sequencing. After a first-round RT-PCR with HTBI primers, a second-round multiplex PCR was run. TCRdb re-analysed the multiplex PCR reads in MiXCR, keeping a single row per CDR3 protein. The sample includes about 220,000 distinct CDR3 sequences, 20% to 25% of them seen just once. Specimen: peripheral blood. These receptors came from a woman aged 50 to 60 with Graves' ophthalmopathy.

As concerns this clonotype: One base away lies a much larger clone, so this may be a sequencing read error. The DNA of the CDR3 is TGTGCCAGCAGTGGACACGAGCAGTACTTC. Its protein is CASSGHEQYF. The rearrangement uses TRBV28 and TRBJ2-7; D remains unclear. The V gene lost 5 bases and the J gene lost 5 bases, with 4 bases spanning the gap. The CDR3 is 10 residues long. Germline V CDR1 and CDR2: MDHEN, SYDVKM.

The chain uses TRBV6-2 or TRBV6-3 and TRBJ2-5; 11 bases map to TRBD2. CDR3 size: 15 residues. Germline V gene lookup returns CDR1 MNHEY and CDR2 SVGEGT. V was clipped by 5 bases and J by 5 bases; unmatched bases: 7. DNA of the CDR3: TGTGCCAGCAGTAACATAGCGGGAGGGCCGGAGACCCAGTACTTC. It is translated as CASSNIAGGPETQYF.

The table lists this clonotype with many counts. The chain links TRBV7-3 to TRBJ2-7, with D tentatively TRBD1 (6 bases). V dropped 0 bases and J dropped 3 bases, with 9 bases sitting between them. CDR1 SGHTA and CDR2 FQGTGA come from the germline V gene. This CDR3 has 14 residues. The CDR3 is CASSLTDRSYEQYF. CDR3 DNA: TGTGCCAGCAGCTTAACTGACAGGAGCTACGAGCAGTACTTC.

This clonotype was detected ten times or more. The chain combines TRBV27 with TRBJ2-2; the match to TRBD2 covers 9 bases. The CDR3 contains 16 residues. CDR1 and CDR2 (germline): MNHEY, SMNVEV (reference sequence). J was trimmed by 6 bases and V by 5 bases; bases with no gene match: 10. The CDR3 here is CASSPSGGRPPGELFF. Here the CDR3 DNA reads TGTGCCAGCAGTCCGAGCGGGGGGCGGCCCCCCGGGGAGCTGTTTTTT.

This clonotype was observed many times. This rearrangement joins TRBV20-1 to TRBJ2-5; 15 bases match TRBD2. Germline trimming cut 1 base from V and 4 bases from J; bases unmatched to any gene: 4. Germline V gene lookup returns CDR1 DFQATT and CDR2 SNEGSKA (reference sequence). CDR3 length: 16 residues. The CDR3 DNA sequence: TGCAGTGCTAGAGGTCCGGGACTAGCGGGAGGAGAGACCCAGTACTTC. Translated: CSARGPGLAGGETQYF.

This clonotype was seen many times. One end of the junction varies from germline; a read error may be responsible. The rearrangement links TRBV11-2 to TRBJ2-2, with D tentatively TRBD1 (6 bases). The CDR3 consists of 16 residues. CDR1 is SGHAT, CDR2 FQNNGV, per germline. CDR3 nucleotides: TGTGCCAGCAGCTTAGATCGGCAGGGGCGAGTCGGGGAGCTGTTTTTC. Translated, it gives CASSLDRQGRVGELFF.

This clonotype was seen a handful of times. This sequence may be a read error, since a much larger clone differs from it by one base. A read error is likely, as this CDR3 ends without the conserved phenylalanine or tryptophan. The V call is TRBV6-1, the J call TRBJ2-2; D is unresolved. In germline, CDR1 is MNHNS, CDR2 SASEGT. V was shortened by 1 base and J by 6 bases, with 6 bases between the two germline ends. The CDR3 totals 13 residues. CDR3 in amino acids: CASSEELSGELFL. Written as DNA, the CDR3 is TGTGCCAGCAGTGAAGAACTTTCCGGGGAGCTGTTTCTT.

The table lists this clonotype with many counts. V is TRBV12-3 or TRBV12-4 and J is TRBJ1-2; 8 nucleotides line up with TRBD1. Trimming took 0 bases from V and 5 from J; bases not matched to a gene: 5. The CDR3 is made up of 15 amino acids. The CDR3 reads CASSLAGQALYGYTF. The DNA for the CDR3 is TGTGCCAGCAGTTTAGCGGGACAGGCTTTATATGGCTACACCTTC.

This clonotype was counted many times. The CDR3 region has the DNA TGTGCCAGCAGCTTAGGACAGGTCTATCCCTACACCTTC. Translation gives CASSLGQVYPYTF. The rearrangement links TRBV7-9 to TRBJ1-2; weak D call: TRBD1 (6 bases). Between the trimmed V and J ends, which lost 1 base and 10 bases, there was a span of 13 bases. The length of the CDR3 is 13 residues. Germline V gene lookup returns CDR1 SEHNR and CDR2 FQNEAQ (reference sequence). Full variable domain (remainder filled in from reference TRBV7-9 and TRBJ1-2): DTGVSQNPRHKITKRGQNVTFRCDPISEHNRLYWYRQTLGQGPEFLTYFQNEAQLEKSRLLSDRFSAERPKGSFSTLEIQRTEQGDSAMYLCASSLGQVYPYTFGSGTRLTVV.

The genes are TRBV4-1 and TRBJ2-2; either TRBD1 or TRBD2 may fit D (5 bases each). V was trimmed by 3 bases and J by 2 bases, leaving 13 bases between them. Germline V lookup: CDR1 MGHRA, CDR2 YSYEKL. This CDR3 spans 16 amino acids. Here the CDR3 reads CASSHTGTANTGELFF. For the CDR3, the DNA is TGCGCCAGCAGCCATACCGGGACGGCAAACACCGGGGAGCTGTTTTTT.

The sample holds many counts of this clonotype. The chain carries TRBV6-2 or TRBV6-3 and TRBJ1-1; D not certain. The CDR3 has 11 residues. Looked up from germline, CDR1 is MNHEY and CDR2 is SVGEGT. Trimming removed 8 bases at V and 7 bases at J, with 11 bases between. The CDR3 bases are TGTGCCAGCCAGGCCCTGGGTGAAGCTTTCTTT. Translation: CASQALGEAFF.

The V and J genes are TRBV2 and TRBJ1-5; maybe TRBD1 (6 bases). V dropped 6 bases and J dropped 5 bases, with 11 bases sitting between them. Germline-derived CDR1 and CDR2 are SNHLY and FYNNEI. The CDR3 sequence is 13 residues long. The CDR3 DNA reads TGTGCCAGCAGATGGGGGCTAGATCAGCCCCAGCATTTT. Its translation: CASRWGLDQPQHF.

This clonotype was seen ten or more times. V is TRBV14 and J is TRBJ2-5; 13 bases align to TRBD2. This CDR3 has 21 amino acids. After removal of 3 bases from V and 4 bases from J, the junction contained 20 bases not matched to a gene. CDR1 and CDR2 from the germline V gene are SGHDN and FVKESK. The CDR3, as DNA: TGTGCCAGCAGCCAGAACCCACTTGGACTAGCGGGAGCAGCTCGCGGAGAGACCCAGTACTTC. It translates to CASSQNPLGLAGAARGETQYF.

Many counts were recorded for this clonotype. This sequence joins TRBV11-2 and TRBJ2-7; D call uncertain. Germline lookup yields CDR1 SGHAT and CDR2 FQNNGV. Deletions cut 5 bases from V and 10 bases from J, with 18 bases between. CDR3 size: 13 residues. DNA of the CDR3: TGTGCCAGCAGCCCACTGGCGGTTCTGGAACAGTACTTC. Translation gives CASSPLAVLEQYF.

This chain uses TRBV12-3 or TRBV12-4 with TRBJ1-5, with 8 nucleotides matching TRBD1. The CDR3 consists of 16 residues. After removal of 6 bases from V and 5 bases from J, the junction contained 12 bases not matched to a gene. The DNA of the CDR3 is TGTGCCAGCAGACCTAGACGGGACAGGAGGTATCAGCCCCAGCATTTT. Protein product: CASRPRRDRRYQPQHF.

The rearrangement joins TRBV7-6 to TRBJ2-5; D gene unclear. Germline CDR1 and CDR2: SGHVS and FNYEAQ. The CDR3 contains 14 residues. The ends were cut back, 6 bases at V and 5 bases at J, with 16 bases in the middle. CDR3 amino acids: CASSTHLPRETQYF. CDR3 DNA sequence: TGTGCCAGCAGTACTCACCTGCCTCGGGAGACCCAGTACTTC.

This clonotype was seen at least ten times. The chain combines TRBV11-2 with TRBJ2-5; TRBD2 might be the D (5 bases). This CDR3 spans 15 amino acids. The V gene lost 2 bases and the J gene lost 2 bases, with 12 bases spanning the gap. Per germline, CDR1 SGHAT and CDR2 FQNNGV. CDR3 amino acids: CASSLNRAVQETQYF. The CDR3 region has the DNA TGTGCCAGCAGCTTAAATAGAGCGGTTCAAGAGACCCAGTACTTC.